These 26 T cell receptor beta chains share one sample of origin, sequenced in a study of T cell responses to AZD1222 COVID-19 vaccine. Generated by immunoSEQ multiplex PCR, the TCRdb table keeps only in-frame clones and is missing some. Of around 120,000 clones listed, 85% to 90% are singletons. Sequences were derived from peripheral blood, sampled 28 days after the second AZD1222 dose. Receptors originate from an adult who received the AZD1222 COVID-19 vaccine.

J is TRBJ2-5 and V is TRBV6-5; the match to TRBD2 covers 7 bases. Germline CDR1 and CDR2: MNHEY and SVGAGI. The CDR3 runs 15 residues. The ends lost 2 bases at V and 5 bases at J; junction bases unmatched: 8. This CDR3 is CASSYRGLGGETQYF. The DNA for the CDR3 is TGTGCCAGCAGTTACCGTGGACTAGGAGGGGAGACCCAGTACTTC.

The V gene is TRBV7-2, the J gene TRBJ2-5, with unresolved D. Germline V gene data show CDR1 as SGHTA and CDR2 as FQGNSA. The CDR3 is made up of 13 amino acids. Trimming removed 4 bases at V and 1 base at J, with 7 bases between. The CDR3 loop is CASSYATQETQYF. Here the CDR3 DNA reads TGTGCCAGCAGCTACGCGACCCAAGAGACCCAGTACTTC.

The chain couples TRBV29-1 to TRBJ1-1; 9 nucleotides match TRBD1. This CDR3 is built from 12 residues. Germline CDR1 reads SQVTM; CDR2 reads ANQGSEA. J was trimmed by 5 bases and V by 7 bases; bases with no gene match: 5. This chain's CDR3 is CSGTGAETEAFF. The DNA of the CDR3 is TGCAGCGGGACAGGGGCCGAGACTGAAGCTTTCTTT.

V usage is TRBV5-6 and J usage is TRBJ2-1; no definite D call. V lost 4 bases and J lost 6, with 8 bases in between. The CDR3 is made up of 12 amino acids. Per the germline V gene, CDR1 is SGHDT and CDR2 is YYEEEE. The CDR3 DNA follows: TGTGCCAGCAGCACCTACAGCAATGAGCAGTTCTTC. Amino acids: CASSTYSNEQFF.

V and J are TRBV9 and TRBJ2-4; D is undetermined. Looked up from germline, CDR1 is SGDLS and CDR2 is YYNGEE. The CDR3 contains 13 residues. The V end lost 0 bases, the J end lost 6 bases, and 7 bases lay between the germline ends. The CDR3 nucleotides are TGTGCCAGCAGCGTAGATTTGGGAAACATTCAGTACTTC. Its protein is CASSVDLGNIQYF.

The gene calls are TRBV6-1 and TRBJ1-2; 10 positions match TRBD1. V shed 3 bases, J shed 8 bases, and the junction held 3 bases outside the gene matches. The CDR3 covers 13 residues. CDR1 and CDR2 (germline): MNHNS, SASEGT. CDR3 protein: CASSDLDRGGYTF. The CDR3 bases are TGTGCCAGCAGTGACCTGGACAGGGGGGGCTACACCTTC.

V is TRBV29-1 and J is TRBJ2-3; a possible D gene is TRBD1 (5 bases). With 2 bases removed from V and 3 bases from J, the gap between germline ends came to 15 bases. Per germline, CDR1 SQVTM and CDR2 ANQGSEA. This CDR3 spans 15 amino acids. The CDR3 nucleotides read TGCAGCGTTGAAAAAGGGGCGCGTCAGACAGATACGCAGTATTTT. Encoded protein: CSVEKGARQTDTQYF.

The chain uses TRBV11-2 and TRBJ2-7; TRBD2 matches 8 bases. The length of the CDR3 is 14 residues. V gave up 5 bases and J gave up 6 bases; unmatched junction bases: 9. The germline V gene has CDR1 SGHAT and CDR2 FQNNGV. In nucleotides, the CDR3 is TGTGCCAGCAGCCCCGGGGGGGGGCTGGCCGAGCAGTACTTC. It encodes CASSPGGGLAEQYF.

The chain uses TRBV7-9 and TRBJ1-3, with a tentative D call TRBD1 (6 bases). CDR1 is SEHNR, CDR2 FQNEAQ, per germline (reference sequence). V dropped 5 bases and J dropped 0 bases, with 11 bases sitting between them. The CDR3 has 15 residues. The CDR3 DNA is TGTGCCAGCAGCGCACAGGGTTACTCTGGAAACACCATATATTTT. Protein product: CASSAQGYSGNTIYF.

This clone was picked up a small number of times. This chain uses TRBV5-6 with TRBJ2-7, with a weak D call TRBD2 (6 bases). The germline gives CDR1 SGHDT, CDR2 YYEEEE. The CDR3 totals 15 residues. The germline V and J ends were trimmed by 1 base and 0 bases, with 11 bases remaining between them. CDR3 residues: CASSLKPDYSYEQYF. Written as DNA, the CDR3 is TGTGCCAGCAGCTTGAAACCGGACTACTCCTACGAGCAGTACTTC.

CDR3 nucleotide sequence: TGCGCCAGCAGCCACGCTGTAGGGACAGGGCTCTATAGCAATCAGCCCCAGCATTTT. This sequence encodes CASSHAVGTGLYSNQPQHF. The chain recombines TRBV4-1 with TRBJ1-5, with 9 bases lining up with TRBD1. Germline V CDR1 and CDR2: MGHRA, YSYEKL. The CDR3 contains 19 residues. The V and J ends lost 3 bases and 0 bases, in that order; junction bases with no gene match: 12.

This clone is a singleton in its sample. The V call is TRBV29-1, the J call TRBJ2-7; no reliable D call. Trimming cost V 3 bases and J 3 bases, with 12 bases left between them. CDR3 length equals 13 residues. Germline values: CDR1 SQVTM, CDR2 ANQGSEA. The CDR3 loop is CSVDAGGNYEQYF. In nucleotides, the CDR3 is TGCAGCGTTGACGCAGGCGGAAACTACGAGCAGTACTTC.

The chain combines TRBV7-8 with TRBJ2-3, with 9 bases matching TRBD2. From germline, CDR1 is SGHVS and CDR2 FQNEAQ. The CDR3 spans 15 residues. V gave up 8 bases and J gave up 0 bases; unmatched junction bases: 6. The CDR3 spells CASGERGASTDTQYF. The CDR3 DNA follows: TGTGCCAGCGGGGAGCGGGGGGCTAGCACAGATACGCAGTATTTT.

V is TRBV7-3 and J is TRBJ2-2; no firm D call. The V gene lost 5 bases and the J gene lost 5 bases, with 12 bases spanning the gap. Germline CDR1 reads SGHTA; CDR2 reads FQGTGA. CDR3 length: 14 amino acids. CDR3 nucleotide sequence: TGTGCCAGCAGCCCCCGGTTAGTTACCGGGGAGCTGTTTTTT. This encodes CASSPRLVTGELFF.

This clone appeared a single time. The chain carries TRBV27 and TRBJ1-1; 8 bases match TRBD1. Looked up from germline, CDR1 is MNHEY and CDR2 is SMNVEV (reference sequence). The CDR3 has 15 residues. Germline trimming cut 3 bases from V and 0 bases from J; bases unmatched to any gene: 3. CDR3 protein: CASSLDRVMNTEAFF. In DNA, the CDR3 is TGTGCCAGCAGTTTGGACAGGGTCATGAACACTGAAGCTTTCTTT.

This clone was counted a few times. The chain couples TRBV18 to TRBJ1-5; TRBD1 aligns across 7 bases. The CDR3 sequence is 16 residues long. The V gene end was trimmed by 4 bases and the J gene end by 2 bases; junction bases not matched to a gene: 8. CDR1 and CDR2 from the germline V gene are KGHSH and LQKENI. CDR3 nucleotide sequence: TGTGCCAGCTCACAGGGACAGACCAACGGCAATCAGCCCCAGCATTTT. Translating it yields CASSQGQTNGNQPQHF.

This chain connects TRBV18 to TRBJ1-4, with D hard to call. Trimming shortened V by 0 bases and J by 7 bases, and 6 bases separated the two germline ends. CDR1 is KGHSH and CDR2 is LQKENI in the germline V gene. This CDR3 has 13 residues. CDR3 amino acids: CASSPPGFEKLFF. CDR3 bases: TGTGCCAGCTCACCACCGGGTTTTGAAAAACTGTTTTTT.

The V gene is TRBV27, the J gene TRBJ2-7; maybe TRBD2 (6 bases). This CDR3 has 15 amino acids. In germline, CDR1 is MNHEY, CDR2 SMNVEV (reference sequence). V was cut by 5 bases and J by 2 bases, with 16 bases left in between. In DNA, the CDR3 is TGTGCCAGCAGTCAAAGGTCTAGCGCCGCCTACGAGCAGTACTTC. Translating it yields CASSQRSSAAYEQYF.

This clone is classed as medium-sized. The chain links TRBV19 to TRBJ1-3; D uncertain. From germline, CDR1 is LNHDA and CDR2 SQIVND (reference sequence). The CDR3 is 15 amino acids. With 5 bases removed from V and 0 bases from J, the gap between germline ends came to 11 bases. Here the CDR3 reads CASSLTASSGNTIYF. Here the CDR3 DNA reads TGTGCCAGTAGTTTAACAGCGTCCTCTGGAAACACCATATATTTT.

The chain uses TRBV9 and TRBJ2-3; D is ambiguous. This CDR3 is built from 20 residues. Germline V gene data show CDR1 as SGDLS and CDR2 as YYNGEE. The ends were cut back, 5 bases at V and 4 bases at J, with 32 bases in the middle. CDR3 sequence (DNA): TGTGCCAGCAGGGTACACAAACAACCCTTTAATGGACCCGAGTCAGATACGCAGTATTTT. Translated, it gives CASRVHKQPFNGPESDTQYF.

V usage is TRBV5-6 and J usage is TRBJ1-3; D call uncertain. The CDR3 is 19 amino acids. Deletions cut 1 base from V and 0 bases from J, with 20 bases between. In germline, CDR1 is SGHDT, CDR2 YYEEEE. CDR3 sequence (DNA): TGTGCCAGCAGCTTGAAACCAGGCCAGTGGACCTACTCTGGAAACACCATATATTTT. This translates into CASSLKPGQWTYSGNTIYF.

The CDR3 sequence is CASSQSGTGDEKLFF. CDR3 in DNA: TGTGCCAGCAGTCAGTCCGGGACAGGGGATGAAAAACTGTTTTTT. The chain joins TRBV28 to TRBJ1-4; 10 bases align to TRBD1. The CDR3 length is 15 residues. Germline V gene sequence: CDR1 MDHEN, CDR2 SYDVKM. V was pared by 5 bases and J by 6 bases, with 6 bases of the junction left unmatched.

V usage is TRBV2 and J usage is TRBJ1-5; a weak D match, TRBD1 (5 bases). Germline-derived CDR1 and CDR2 are SNHLY and FYNNEI. The ends were cut back, 4 bases at V and 7 bases at J, with 14 bases in the middle. The CDR3 contains 14 residues. The CDR3 DNA reads TGTGCCAGCAGTGGGGGACTTTCATCACAGCCCCAGCATTTT. It yields the protein CASSGGLSSQPQHF.

The V and J genes are TRBV6-4 and TRBJ2-1; 7 nucleotides match TRBD1. Germline V gives CDR1 MRHNA, CDR2 SNTAGT. CDR3 length equals 14 residues. The J segment lost 3 bases and the V segment lost 4 bases, leaving 3 bases of the junction unmatched. The chain's CDR3 is CASSGDRDYNEQFF. The CDR3 coding sequence is TGTGCCAGCAGTGGTGACAGGGACTACAATGAGCAGTTCTTC.

The chain couples TRBV6-1 to TRBJ2-5; D possibly uses TRBD1 or TRBD2 (6 bases each). In germline, CDR1 is MNHNS, CDR2 SASEGT. The V end lost 2 bases, the J end lost 1 base, and 11 bases lay between the germline ends. The CDR3 is 15 amino acids. CDR3 nucleotide sequence: TGTGCCAGCAGTGAAATCAAGGGGGGCCAAGAGACCCAGTACTTC. This translates into CASSEIKGGQETQYF.

The V call is TRBV6-5, the J call TRBJ1-4; possibly TRBD1 for D (6 bases). Germline values: CDR1 MNHEY, CDR2 SVGAGI. The germline V and J ends were trimmed by 5 bases and 3 bases, with 10 bases remaining between them. This CDR3 has 14 residues. The CDR3 DNA is TGTGCCAGCAGTAGTCAGGGGTCTAATGAAAAACTGTTTTTT. Its protein is CASSSQGSNEKLFF.